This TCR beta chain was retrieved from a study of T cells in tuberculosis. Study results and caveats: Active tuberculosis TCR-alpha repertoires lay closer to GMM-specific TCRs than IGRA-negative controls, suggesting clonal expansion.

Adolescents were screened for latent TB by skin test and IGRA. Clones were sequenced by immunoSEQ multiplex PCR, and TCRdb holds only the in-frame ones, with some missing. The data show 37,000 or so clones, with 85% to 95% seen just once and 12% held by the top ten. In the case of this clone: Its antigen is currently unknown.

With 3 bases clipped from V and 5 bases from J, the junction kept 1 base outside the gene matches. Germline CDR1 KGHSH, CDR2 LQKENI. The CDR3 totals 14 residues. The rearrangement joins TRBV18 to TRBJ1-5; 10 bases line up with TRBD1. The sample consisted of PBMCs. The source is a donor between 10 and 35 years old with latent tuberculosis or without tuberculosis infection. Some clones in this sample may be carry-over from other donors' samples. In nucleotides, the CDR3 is TGTGCCAGCTCACCCGGGACAGGGGATCAGCCCCAGCATTTT. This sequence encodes CASSPGTGDQPQHF.